This T cell receptor beta chain stems from a study of CD8 T cells in Susac syndrome. cDNA came from about 0.46 to 1 ug RNA primed by random hexamers. MiXCR was run by TCRdb on the immunoSEQ multiplex PCR reads, yielding one entry per CDR3 protein. The sample includes approximately 150,000 distinct CDR3 sequences, about 95% of them seen just once. Germline values: CDR1 MGHRA, CDR2 YSYEKL. V was cut by 1 base and J by 4 bases, with 13 bases left in between. This CDR3 contains 16 residues. The material sequenced was CD4+ T cells from PBMCs. This TCR derives from a human donor with multiple sclerosis. The gene calls are TRBV4-1 and TRBJ2-2; no clear D gene. This chain's CDR3 is CASSQVLRASTGELFF. CDR3 nucleotide sequence: TGCGCCAGCAGCCAAGTCCTACGTGCAAGCACCGGGGAGCTGTTTTTT.